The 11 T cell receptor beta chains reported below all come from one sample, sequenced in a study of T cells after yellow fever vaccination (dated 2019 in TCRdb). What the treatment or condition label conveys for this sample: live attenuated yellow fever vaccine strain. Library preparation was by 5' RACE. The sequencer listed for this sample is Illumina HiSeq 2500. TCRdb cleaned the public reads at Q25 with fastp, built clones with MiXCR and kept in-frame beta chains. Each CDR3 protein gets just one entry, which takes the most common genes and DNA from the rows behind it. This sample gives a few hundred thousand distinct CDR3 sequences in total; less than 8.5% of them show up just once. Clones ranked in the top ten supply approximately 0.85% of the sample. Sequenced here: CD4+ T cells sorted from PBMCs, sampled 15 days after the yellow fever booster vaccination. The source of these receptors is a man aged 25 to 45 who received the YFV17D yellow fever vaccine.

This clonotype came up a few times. CDR3 coding DNA: TGTGCCAGCTGCCAGTCCTACACAGATACGCAGTATTTT. This encodes CASCQSYTDTQYF. The genes are TRBV12-3 or TRBV12-4 and TRBJ2-3; D is unclear. Deletions cut 8 bases from V and 2 bases from J, with 11 bases between. The CDR3 length is 13 residues.

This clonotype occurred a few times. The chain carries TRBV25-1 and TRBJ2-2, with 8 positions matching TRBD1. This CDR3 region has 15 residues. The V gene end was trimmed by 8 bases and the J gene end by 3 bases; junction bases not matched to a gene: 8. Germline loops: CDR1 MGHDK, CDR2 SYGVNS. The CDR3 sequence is CASCPGQGYTGELFF. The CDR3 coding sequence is TGTGCCAGCTGTCCCGGACAGGGATACACCGGGGAGCTGTTTTTT.

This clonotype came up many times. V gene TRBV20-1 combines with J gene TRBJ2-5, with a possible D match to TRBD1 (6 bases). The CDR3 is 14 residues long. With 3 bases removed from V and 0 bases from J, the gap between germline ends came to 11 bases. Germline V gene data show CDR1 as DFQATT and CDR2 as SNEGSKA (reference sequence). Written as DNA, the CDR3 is TGCAGTGCTAGTGGGCAGGGGAACCAAGAGACCCAGTACTTC. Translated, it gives CSASGQGNQETQYF.

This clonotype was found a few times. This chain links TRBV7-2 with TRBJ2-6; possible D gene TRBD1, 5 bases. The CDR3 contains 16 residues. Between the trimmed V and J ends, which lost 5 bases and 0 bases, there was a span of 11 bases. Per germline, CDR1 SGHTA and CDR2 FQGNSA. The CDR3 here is CASSPRVYSGANVLTF. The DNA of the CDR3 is TGTGCCAGCAGCCCCAGGGTCTACTCTGGGGCCAACGTCCTGACTTTC.

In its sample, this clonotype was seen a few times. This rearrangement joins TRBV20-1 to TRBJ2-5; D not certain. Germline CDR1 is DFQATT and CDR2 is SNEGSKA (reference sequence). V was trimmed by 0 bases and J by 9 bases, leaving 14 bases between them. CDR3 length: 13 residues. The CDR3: CSARDPRSPSQYF. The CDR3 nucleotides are TGCAGTGCTAGAGATCCCCGGAGCCCCTCCCAGTACTTC.

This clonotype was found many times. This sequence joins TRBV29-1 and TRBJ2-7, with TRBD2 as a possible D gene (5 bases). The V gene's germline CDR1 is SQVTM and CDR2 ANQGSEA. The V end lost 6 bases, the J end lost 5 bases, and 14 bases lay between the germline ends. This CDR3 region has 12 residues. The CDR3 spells CSVGASGNEQYF. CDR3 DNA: TGCAGCGTGGGAGCCTCCGGCAACGAGCAGTACTTC.

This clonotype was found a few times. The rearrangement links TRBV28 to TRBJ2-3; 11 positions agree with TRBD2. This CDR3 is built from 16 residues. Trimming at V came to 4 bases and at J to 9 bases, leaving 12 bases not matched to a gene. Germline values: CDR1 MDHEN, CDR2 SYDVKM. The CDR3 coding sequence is TGTGCCAGCAGTTCCCCTGCTAGCGGGAGGCCCCTAACGCAGTATTTT. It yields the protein CASSSPASGRPLTQYF.

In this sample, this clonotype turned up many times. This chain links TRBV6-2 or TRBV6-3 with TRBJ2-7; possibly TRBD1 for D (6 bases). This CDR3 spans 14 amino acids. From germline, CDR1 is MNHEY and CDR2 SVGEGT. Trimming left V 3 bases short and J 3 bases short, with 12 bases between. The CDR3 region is CASSYMSGDYEQYF. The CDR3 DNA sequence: TGTGCCAGCAGTTATATGTCAGGGGACTACGAGCAGTACTTC.

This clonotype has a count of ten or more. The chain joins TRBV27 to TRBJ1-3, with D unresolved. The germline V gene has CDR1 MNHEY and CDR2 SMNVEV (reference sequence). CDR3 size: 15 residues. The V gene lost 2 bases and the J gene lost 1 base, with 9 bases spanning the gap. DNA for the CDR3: TGTGCCAGCAGTTTAAGGAGCGGGTCTGGAAACACCATATATTTT. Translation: CASSLRSGSGNTIYF.

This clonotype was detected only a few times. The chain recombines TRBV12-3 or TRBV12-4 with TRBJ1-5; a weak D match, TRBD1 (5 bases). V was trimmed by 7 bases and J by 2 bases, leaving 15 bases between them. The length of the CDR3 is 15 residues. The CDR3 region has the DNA TGTGCCAGCAACTCTAATGTGGGGGGCAATCAGCCCCAGCATTTT. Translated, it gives CASNSNVGGNQPQHF.

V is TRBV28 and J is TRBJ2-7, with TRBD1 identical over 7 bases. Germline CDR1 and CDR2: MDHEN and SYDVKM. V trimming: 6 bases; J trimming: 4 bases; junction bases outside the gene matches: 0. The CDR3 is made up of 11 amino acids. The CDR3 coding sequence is TGTGCCAGCAGGACAGGGTACGAGCAGTACTTC. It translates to CASRTGYEQYF.